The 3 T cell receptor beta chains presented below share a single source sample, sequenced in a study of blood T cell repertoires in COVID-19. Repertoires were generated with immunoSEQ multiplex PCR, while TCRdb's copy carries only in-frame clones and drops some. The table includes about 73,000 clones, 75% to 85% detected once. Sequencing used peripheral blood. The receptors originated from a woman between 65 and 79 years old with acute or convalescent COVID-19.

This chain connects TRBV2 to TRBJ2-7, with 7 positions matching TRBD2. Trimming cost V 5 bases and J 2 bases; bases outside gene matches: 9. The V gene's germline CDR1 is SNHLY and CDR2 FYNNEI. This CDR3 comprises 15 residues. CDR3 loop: CASSKTSVRTYEQYF. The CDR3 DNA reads TGTGCCAGCAGTAAAACTAGCGTACGTACCTACGAGCAGTACTTC. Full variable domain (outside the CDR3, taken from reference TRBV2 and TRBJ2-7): EPEVTQTPSHQVTQMGQEVILRCVPISNHLYFYWYRQILGQKVEFLVSFYNNEISEKSEIFDDQFSVERPDGSNFTLKIRSTKLEDSAMYFCASSKTSVRTYEQYFGPGTRLTVT.

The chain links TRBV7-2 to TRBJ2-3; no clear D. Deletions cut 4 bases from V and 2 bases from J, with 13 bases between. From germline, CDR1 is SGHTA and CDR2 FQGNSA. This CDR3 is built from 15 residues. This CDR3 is CASSSPGLSTDTQYF. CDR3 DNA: TGTGCCAGCAGCTCCCCGGGTCTCTCCACAGATACGCAGTATTTT. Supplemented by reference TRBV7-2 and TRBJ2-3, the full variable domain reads GAGVSQSPSNKVTEKGKDVELRCDPISGHTALYWYRQSLGQGLEFLIYFQGNSAPDKSGLPSDRFSAERTGGSVSTLTIQRTQQEDSAVYLCASSSPGLSTDTQYFGPGTRLTVL.

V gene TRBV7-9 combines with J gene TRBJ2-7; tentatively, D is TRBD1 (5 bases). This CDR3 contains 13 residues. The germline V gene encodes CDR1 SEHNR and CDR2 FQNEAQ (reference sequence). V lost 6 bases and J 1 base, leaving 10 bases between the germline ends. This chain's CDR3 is CASRRAGSYEQYF. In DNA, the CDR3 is TGTGCCAGCAGGAGAGCAGGGTCCTACGAGCAGTACTTC.